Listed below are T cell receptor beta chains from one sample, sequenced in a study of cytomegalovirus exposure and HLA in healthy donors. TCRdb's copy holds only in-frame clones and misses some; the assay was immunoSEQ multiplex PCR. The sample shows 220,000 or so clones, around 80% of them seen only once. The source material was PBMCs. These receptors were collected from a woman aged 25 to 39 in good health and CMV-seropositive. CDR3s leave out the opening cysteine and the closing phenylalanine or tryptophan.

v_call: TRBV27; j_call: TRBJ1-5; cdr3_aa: ASSPAGEGQPQH
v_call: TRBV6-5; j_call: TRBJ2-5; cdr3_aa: ASRPNWLVETQY
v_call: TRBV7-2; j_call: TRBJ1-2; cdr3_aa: ASSLGGATGYT
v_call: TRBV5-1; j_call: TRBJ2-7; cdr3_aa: ASSSDYLEQY
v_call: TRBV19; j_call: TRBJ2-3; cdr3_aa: ASSRDRGWDTQY
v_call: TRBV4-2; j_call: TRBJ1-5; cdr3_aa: ASSQGQDQPQH
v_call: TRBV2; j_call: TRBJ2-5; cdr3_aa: ASSEEYQETQY
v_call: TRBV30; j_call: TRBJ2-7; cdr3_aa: ASGQSSYEQY
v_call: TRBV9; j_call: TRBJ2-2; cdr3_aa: ASSVGLAGGTGELF
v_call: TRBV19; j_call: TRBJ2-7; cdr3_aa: ASSPAGGSYEQY
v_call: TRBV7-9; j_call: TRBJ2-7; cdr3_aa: ASSLNGGRAAYEQY
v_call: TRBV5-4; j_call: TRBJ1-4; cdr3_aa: ASSLGRQGATNEKLF
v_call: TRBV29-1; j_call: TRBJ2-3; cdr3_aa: SVGGRGNTDTQY
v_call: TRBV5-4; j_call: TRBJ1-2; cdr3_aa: ASSLAGAPGGYT
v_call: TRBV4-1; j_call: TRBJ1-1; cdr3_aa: ASSQDHHRANTEAF
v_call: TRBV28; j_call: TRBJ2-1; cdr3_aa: ASRKLVARGGEQF
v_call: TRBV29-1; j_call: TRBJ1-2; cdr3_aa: SVRDRDYGGYT
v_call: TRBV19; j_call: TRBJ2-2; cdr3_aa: ASSMGQGAGELF
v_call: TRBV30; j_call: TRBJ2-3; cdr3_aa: AWSSGTGSMTQY
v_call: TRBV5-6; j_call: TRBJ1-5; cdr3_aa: ASSSWGQGNSNQPQH
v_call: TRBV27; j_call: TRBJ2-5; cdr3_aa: ASSPRRLRETQY
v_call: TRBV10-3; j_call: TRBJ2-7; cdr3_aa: AISPSYEQY
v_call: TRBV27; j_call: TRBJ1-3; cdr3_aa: ASSLSHDSGNTIY
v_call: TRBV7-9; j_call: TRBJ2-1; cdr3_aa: ASSLAGVGYNEQF
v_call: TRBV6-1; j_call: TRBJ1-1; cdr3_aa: ASSWGQVEAF
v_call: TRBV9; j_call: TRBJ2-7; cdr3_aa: ASSVGQRVHEQY
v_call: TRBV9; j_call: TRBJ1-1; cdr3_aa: ASSVVGLDTEAF
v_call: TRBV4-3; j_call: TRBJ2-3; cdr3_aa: ASSQEVAGKWDTQY
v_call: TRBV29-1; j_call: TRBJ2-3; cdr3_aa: SVRGRFVDTQY
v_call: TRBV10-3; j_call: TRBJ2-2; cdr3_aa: AISESEGRTGELF
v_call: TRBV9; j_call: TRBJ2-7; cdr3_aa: ASSVGQGTEADEQY
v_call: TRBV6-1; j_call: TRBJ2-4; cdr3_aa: ASSEGGPKNIQY
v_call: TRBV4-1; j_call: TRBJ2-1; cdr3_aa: ASSQTEGGQGLNNEQF
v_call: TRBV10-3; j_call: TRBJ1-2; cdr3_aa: AISESETFYGYT